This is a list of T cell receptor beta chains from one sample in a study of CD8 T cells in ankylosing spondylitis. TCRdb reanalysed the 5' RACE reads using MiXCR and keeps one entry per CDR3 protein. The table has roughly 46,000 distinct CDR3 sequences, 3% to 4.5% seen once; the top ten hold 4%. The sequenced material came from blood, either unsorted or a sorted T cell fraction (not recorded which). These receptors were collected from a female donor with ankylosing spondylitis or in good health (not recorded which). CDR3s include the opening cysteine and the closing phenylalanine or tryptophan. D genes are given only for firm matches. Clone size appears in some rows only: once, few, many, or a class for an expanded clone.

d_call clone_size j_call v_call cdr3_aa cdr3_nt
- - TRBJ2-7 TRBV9 CASSVDGRRDEQYF TGTGCCAGCAGCGTAGATGGCAGAAGGGACGAGCAGTACTTC
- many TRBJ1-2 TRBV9 CASSVDPGGDYGYTF TGTGCCAGCAGCGTAGACCCCGGTGGGGACTATGGCTACACCTTC
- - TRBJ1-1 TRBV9 CASSVGEGGTTEAFF TGTGCCAGCAGCGTAGGGGAGGGGGGGACCACTGAAGCTTTCTTT
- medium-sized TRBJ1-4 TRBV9 CASSEAEGDANEKLFF TGTGCCAGCAGCGAGGCGGAGGGTGATGCTAATGAAAAACTGTTTTTT
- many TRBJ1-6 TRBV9 CASSVRPVHNSPLHF TGTGCCAGCAGCGTACGACCGGTGCATAATTCACCCCTCCACTTT
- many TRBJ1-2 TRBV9 CASSADGWRGGYTF TGTGCCAGCAGCGCGGACGGGTGGCGGGGAGGCTACACCTTC
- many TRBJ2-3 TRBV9 CASSVDGVVSDTQYF TGTGCCAGCAGCGTAGACGGTGTAGTGTCAGATACGCAGTATTTT
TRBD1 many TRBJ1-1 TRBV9 CASSVSTGGGGGTEAFF TGTGCCAGCAGCGTATCGACAGGGGGCGGCGGAGGCACTGAAGCTTTCTTT
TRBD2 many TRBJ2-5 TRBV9 CASSDSGLAGGETQYF TGTGCCAGCAGCGATTCGGGACTAGCGGGGGGAGAGACCCAGTACTTC
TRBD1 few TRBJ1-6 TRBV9 CASSVSTGDSPLHF TGTGCCAGCAGCGTATCAACAGGGGATTCACCCCTCCACTTT
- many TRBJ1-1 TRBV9 CASSLRGTGNTEAFF TGTGCCAGCAGCCTTAGGGGAACAGGGAACACTGAAGCTTTCTTT